Listed below are T cell receptor beta chains from one sample, sequenced in a study of T cell responses to AZD1222 COVID-19 vaccine. The assay was immunoSEQ multiplex PCR, and TCRdb's table has in-frame clones only and misses some. The sample has some 150,000 clones, 80% to 95% seen once. The sample consisted of peripheral blood, taken 28 days after the second AZD1222 dose. These receptors all come from an adult who received the AZD1222 COVID-19 vaccine. The CDR3 runs from the conserved cysteine through the conserved F or W. A D gene is named only where the DNA matches it firmly. Clone size appears in some rows only: once, few, many, or a class for an expanded clone.

d_call: -
clone_size: -
v_call: TRBV21-1
j_call: TRBJ1-5
cdr3_aa: CASSKAAQPQHF
cdr3_nt: TGTGCCAGCAGCAAAGCAGCTCAGCCCCAGCATTTT

d_call: TRBD1
clone_size: -
v_call: TRBV7-9
j_call: TRBJ2-7
cdr3_aa: CASSRGTGGGYEQYF
cdr3_nt: TGTGCCAGCAGCCGCGGGACAGGGGGAGGTTACGAGCAGTACTTC

d_call: TRBD2
clone_size: -
v_call: TRBV10-2
j_call: TRBJ2-7
cdr3_aa: CASSEAGGFDEQYF
cdr3_nt: TGCGCCAGCAGTGAGGCGGGAGGGTTCGACGAGCAGTACTTC

d_call: TRBD2
clone_size: -
v_call: TRBV10-3
j_call: TRBJ2-3
cdr3_aa: CAISGLAGGSSTDTQYF
cdr3_nt: TGTGCCATCAGCGGACTAGCGGGAGGTTCTAGCACAGATACGCAGTATTTT

d_call: TRBD2
clone_size: -
v_call: TRBV11-3
j_call: TRBJ2-2
cdr3_aa: CASTPGLAGVTGELFF
cdr3_nt: TGTGCCAGCACACCGGGACTAGCGGGAGTCACCGGGGAGCTGTTTTTT

d_call: -
clone_size: -
v_call: TRBV5-5
j_call: TRBJ2-3
cdr3_aa: CASSFTDTQYF
cdr3_nt: TGTGCCAGCAGCTTCACAGATACGCAGTATTTT

d_call: -
clone_size: -
v_call: TRBV9
j_call: TRBJ2-1
cdr3_aa: CASSVVGRTHNNEQFF
cdr3_nt: TGTGCCAGCAGCGTAGTCGGTCGAACTCACAACAATGAGCAGTTCTTC

d_call: -
clone_size: -
v_call: TRBV6-4
j_call: TRBJ1-5
cdr3_aa: CASSDSLNQPQHF
cdr3_nt: TGTGCCAGCAGTGACTCCCTCAATCAGCCCCAGCATTTT

d_call: -
clone_size: -
v_call: TRBV4-1
j_call: TRBJ2-7
cdr3_aa: CASSQAGAGYEQYF
cdr3_nt: TGCGCCAGCAGCCAAGCAGGGGCAGGCTACGAGCAGTACTTC

d_call: -
clone_size: -
v_call: TRBV6-5
j_call: TRBJ1-1
cdr3_aa: CASSYYREGTEAFF
cdr3_nt: TGTGCCAGCAGTTACTACAGGGAGGGCACTGAAGCTTTCTTT

d_call: TRBD1
clone_size: -
v_call: TRBV12-3/TRBV12-4
j_call: TRBJ1-2
cdr3_aa: CASSRTGIYGYTF
cdr3_nt: TGTGCCAGCTCCAGGACAGGGATCTATGGCTACACCTTC

d_call: TRBD2
clone_size: -
v_call: TRBV12-5
j_call: TRBJ2-7
cdr3_aa: CASVPSGRHPYEQYF
cdr3_nt: TGTGCTAGTGTACCTAGCGGGAGGCATCCCTACGAGCAGTACTTC

d_call: -
clone_size: -
v_call: TRBV11-3
j_call: TRBJ2-1
cdr3_aa: CASSLRGFYNEQFF
cdr3_nt: TGTGCCAGCTCCCTCCGGGGTTTCTACAATGAGCAGTTCTTC

d_call: TRBD2
clone_size: -
v_call: TRBV9
j_call: TRBJ2-1
cdr3_aa: CASSVGLASYNEQFF
cdr3_nt: TGTGCCAGCAGCGTAGGACTAGCGAGCTACAATGAGCAGTTCTTC

d_call: -
clone_size: -
v_call: TRBV5-4
j_call: TRBJ2-3
cdr3_aa: CASGLVVDTQYF
cdr3_nt: TGTGCCAGCGGGCTCGTAGTAGATACGCAGTATTTT

d_call: -
clone_size: -
v_call: TRBV4-1
j_call: TRBJ2-5
cdr3_aa: CASSQAGGTQETQYF
cdr3_nt: TGCGCCAGCAGCCAAGCGGGCGGGACCCAAGAGACCCAGTACTTC

d_call: TRBD1
clone_size: few
v_call: TRBV27
j_call: TRBJ2-7
cdr3_aa: CASREGTGRAYEQYF
cdr3_nt: TGTGCCAGCAGGGAGGGGACAGGCAGAGCCTACGAGCAGTACTTC

d_call: TRBD2
clone_size: few
v_call: TRBV29-1
j_call: TRBJ2-2
cdr3_aa: CSVVAGGTGELFF
cdr3_nt: TGCAGCGTTGTGGCGGGAGGCACCGGGGAGCTGTTTTTT

d_call: -
clone_size: -
v_call: TRBV2
j_call: TRBJ2-1
cdr3_aa: CASVRGSSYNEQFF
cdr3_nt: TGTGCCAGCGTCCGGGGGAGCTCCTACAATGAGCAGTTCTTC

d_call: TRBD2
clone_size: -
v_call: TRBV4-1
j_call: TRBJ2-3
cdr3_aa: CASSWGLAGEWSTDTQYF
cdr3_nt: TGCGCCAGCAGCTGGGGACTAGCGGGAGAATGGAGCACAGATACGCAGTATTTT

d_call: TRBD1
clone_size: -
v_call: TRBV28
j_call: TRBJ2-7
cdr3_aa: CASSPTGGPSYEQYF
cdr3_nt: TGTGCCAGCAGTCCGACAGGGGGTCCCTCCTACGAGCAGTACTTC

d_call: -
clone_size: -
v_call: TRBV4-1
j_call: TRBJ2-3
cdr3_aa: CASSQEPRDTDTQYF
cdr3_nt: TGCGCCAGCAGCCAAGAGCCTCGTGACACAGATACGCAGTATTTT

d_call: TRBD2
clone_size: -
v_call: TRBV3-1/TRBV3-2
j_call: TRBJ2-7
cdr3_aa: CASSQDLLAGALRQYF
cdr3_nt: TGTGCCAGCAGCCAAGATCTGCTAGCGGGAGCTTTGCGGCAGTACTTC

d_call: -
clone_size: -
v_call: TRBV10-3
j_call: TRBJ2-7
cdr3_aa: CAIMDRVEVDYEQYF
cdr3_nt: TGTGCCATCATGGACAGAGTGGAGGTTGATTACGAGCAGTACTTC

d_call: -
clone_size: -
v_call: TRBV7-2
j_call: TRBJ2-5
cdr3_aa: CASSPQETQYF
cdr3_nt: TGTGCCAGCAGTCCTCAAGAGACCCAGTACTTC

d_call: -
clone_size: few
v_call: TRBV28
j_call: TRBJ1-1
cdr3_aa: CASSHAQGLGSILDTEAFF
cdr3_nt: TGTGCCAGCAGCCACGCACAGGGACTAGGTTCGATCCTGGACACTGAAGCTTTCTTT

d_call: -
clone_size: -
v_call: TRBV5-1
j_call: TRBJ2-1
cdr3_aa: CASSLAVSTGPSAGEQFF
cdr3_nt: TGCGCCAGCAGCTTGGCTGTCTCCACGGGCCCCTCAGCGGGTGAGCAGTTCTTC

d_call: -
clone_size: -
v_call: TRBV27
j_call: TRBJ2-1
cdr3_aa: CASALSSYNEQFF
cdr3_nt: TGTGCCAGTGCACTTAGCTCCTACAATGAGCAGTTCTTC

d_call: -
clone_size: -
v_call: TRBV18
j_call: TRBJ1-2
cdr3_aa: CASSLREGGYYGYTF
cdr3_nt: TGTGCCAGCTCGCTACGTGAGGGGGGCTACTATGGCTACACCTTC

d_call: -
clone_size: -
v_call: TRBV12-5
j_call: TRBJ1-1
cdr3_aa: CASQLEGGTEAFF
cdr3_nt: TGTGCTAGTCAACTGGAGGGCGGGACTGAAGCTTTCTTT

d_call: TRBD1
clone_size: -
v_call: TRBV2
j_call: TRBJ2-2
cdr3_aa: CASRGRGRWTGELFF
cdr3_nt: TGTGCCAGCAGGGGTAGGGGGCGTTGGACCGGGGAGCTGTTTTTT

d_call: -
clone_size: few
v_call: TRBV7-9
j_call: TRBJ1-2
cdr3_aa: CASSLEQGQGYTF
cdr3_nt: TGTGCCAGCAGCTTAGAGCAGGGTCAGGGCTACACCTTC

d_call: -
clone_size: -
v_call: TRBV4-1
j_call: TRBJ2-5
cdr3_aa: CASSRRGQETQYF
cdr3_nt: TGCGCCAGCAGCAGACGGGGGCAAGAGACCCAGTACTTC

d_call: -
clone_size: -
v_call: TRBV6-5
j_call: TRBJ1-1
cdr3_aa: CASSYYERTEAFF
cdr3_nt: TGTGCCAGCAGTTACTACGAGAGGACTGAAGCTTTCTTT

d_call: -
clone_size: -
v_call: TRBV11-3
j_call: TRBJ2-5
cdr3_aa: CASSPGVAGETQYF
cdr3_nt: TGTGCCAGCAGCCCGGGCGTGGCAGGGGAGACCCAGTACTTC

d_call: -
clone_size: -
v_call: TRBV10-1
j_call: TRBJ2-3
cdr3_aa: CASSGQGTDTQYF
cdr3_nt: TGCGCCAGCAGTGGTCAGGGCACAGATACGCAGTATTTT

d_call: TRBD2
clone_size: -
v_call: TRBV19
j_call: TRBJ2-3
cdr3_aa: CASSIGLADTQYF
cdr3_nt: TGTGCCAGTAGTATAGGACTAGCGGATACGCAGTATTTT

d_call: -
clone_size: -
v_call: TRBV30
j_call: TRBJ2-1
cdr3_aa: CAWREGYNEQFF
cdr3_nt: TGTGCCTGGAGGGAGGGGTACAATGAGCAGTTCTTC

d_call: -
clone_size: -
v_call: TRBV5-5
j_call: TRBJ1-5
cdr3_aa: CASSFDTGGQPQHF
cdr3_nt: TGTGCCAGCAGCTTCGATACAGGCGGTCAGCCCCAGCATTTT

d_call: -
clone_size: -
v_call: TRBV6-5
j_call: TRBJ1-6
cdr3_aa: CASMVSDSPLHF
cdr3_nt: TGTGCCAGCATGGTCTCGGATTCACCCCTCCACTTT

d_call: -
clone_size: -
v_call: TRBV23-1
j_call: TRBJ1-6
cdr3_aa: CANCRDILGSPLHF
cdr3_nt: TGCGCCAACTGCCGGGACATTCTGGGCTCACCCCTCCACTTT

d_call: -
clone_size: -
v_call: TRBV2
j_call: TRBJ2-7
cdr3_aa: CASIGQSYEQYF
cdr3_nt: TGTGCCAGCATCGGACAGTCCTACGAGCAGTACTTC

d_call: TRBD1
clone_size: once
v_call: TRBV6-2/TRBV6-3
j_call: TRBJ2-2
cdr3_aa: CASSRTGNTGELFF
cdr3_nt: TGTGCCAGCAGTAGGACAGGAAACACCGGGGAGCTGTTTTTT

d_call: TRBD1
clone_size: -
v_call: TRBV24-1
j_call: TRBJ2-5
cdr3_aa: CATSDPRQGKETQYF
cdr3_nt: TGTGCCACCAGTGACCCTAGACAGGGTAAAGAGACCCAGTACTTC

d_call: -
clone_size: -
v_call: TRBV5-1
j_call: TRBJ2-5
cdr3_aa: CASSLEEETQYF
cdr3_nt: TGCGCCAGCAGCTTGGAGGAAGAGACCCAGTACTTC

d_call: -
clone_size: -
v_call: TRBV28
j_call: TRBJ1-5
cdr3_aa: CATTTDGAGNQPQHF
cdr3_nt: TGTGCCACCACTACCGACGGGGCTGGCAATCAGCCCCAGCATTTT

d_call: TRBD2
clone_size: -
v_call: TRBV3-1/TRBV3-2
j_call: TRBJ2-1
cdr3_aa: CASSQEVSGASGRDEQFF
cdr3_nt: TGTGCCAGCAGCCAAGAAGTTAGCGGGGCTAGCGGGAGGGATGAGCAGTTCTTC

d_call: -
clone_size: -
v_call: TRBV5-6
j_call: TRBJ2-7
cdr3_aa: CASSRPWQGSYEQYF
cdr3_nt: TGTGCCAGCAGCCGCCCGTGGCAGGGAAGCTACGAGCAGTACTTC

d_call: TRBD2
clone_size: -
v_call: TRBV6-5
j_call: TRBJ2-7
cdr3_aa: CATNGLADNEQYF
cdr3_nt: TGTGCCACCAACGGACTAGCGGATAACGAGCAGTACTTC

d_call: TRBD1
clone_size: -
v_call: TRBV9
j_call: TRBJ1-4
cdr3_aa: CASSVDRQLQDRAESEKLFF
cdr3_nt: TGTGCCAGCAGCGTAGATCGCCAACTTCAAGACAGGGCTGAGTCTGAAAAACTGTTTTTT